This paragraph covers one TCR beta chain sequence. This CDR3 region has 13 residues. Looked up from germline, CDR1 is MNHEY and CDR2 is SMNVEV (reference sequence). V dropped 2 bases and J dropped 11 bases, with 13 bases sitting between them. The source of the sample is a study of cytomegalovirus exposure and HLA in healthy donors. Researchers ran the PCR with 60 Vbeta and 13 Jbeta primers. TCRdb's table, derived via immunoSEQ multiplex PCR, lists solely in-frame clones and lacks some. The sample yields some 150,000 clones, roughly 73% seen once. Specimen: PBMCs. This sequence was found in a female donor in good health and CMV-seronegative. The rearrangement uses TRBV27 and TRBJ1-5; TRBD1 is a possible D gene (6 bases). CDR3 nucleotide sequence: TGTGCCAGCAGTTTAGGCAGGGGAAGGGCCCAGCATTTT. It encodes CASSLGRGRAQHF.